This T cell receptor (beta chain) comes out of a study of T-cell reconstitution after alpha-beta-depleted transplantation in children. In germline, CDR1 is SGHKS, CDR2 YYEKEE (reference sequence). CDR3 length: 16 residues. About this clonotype itself: At one of its ends the junction is not consistent with the germline gene, which may arise from a read error.

Preparation of the TCRbeta library used unique molecular identifiers. TCRdb reprocessed the PCR reads via MiXCR and lists one record per CDR3 protein. Found here are 420,000 or so distinct CDR3 sequences, approximately 11% of them singletons; the top ten hold 5% to 6.5%. The clonotype originates from a human donor who donated a stem cell graft to a child with acute myeloid leukemia. The chain carries TRBV5-5 and TRBJ2-1, with 13 bases matching TRBD2. Sequenced material: PBMCs from the stem cell graft donor, taken from the stem cell graft. In DNA, the CDR3 is TGTGCCAGCAGCTTGGTTGGACTAGCGGGAGACAATGAGCACTTCTTC. Its protein is CASSLVGLAGDNEHFF.